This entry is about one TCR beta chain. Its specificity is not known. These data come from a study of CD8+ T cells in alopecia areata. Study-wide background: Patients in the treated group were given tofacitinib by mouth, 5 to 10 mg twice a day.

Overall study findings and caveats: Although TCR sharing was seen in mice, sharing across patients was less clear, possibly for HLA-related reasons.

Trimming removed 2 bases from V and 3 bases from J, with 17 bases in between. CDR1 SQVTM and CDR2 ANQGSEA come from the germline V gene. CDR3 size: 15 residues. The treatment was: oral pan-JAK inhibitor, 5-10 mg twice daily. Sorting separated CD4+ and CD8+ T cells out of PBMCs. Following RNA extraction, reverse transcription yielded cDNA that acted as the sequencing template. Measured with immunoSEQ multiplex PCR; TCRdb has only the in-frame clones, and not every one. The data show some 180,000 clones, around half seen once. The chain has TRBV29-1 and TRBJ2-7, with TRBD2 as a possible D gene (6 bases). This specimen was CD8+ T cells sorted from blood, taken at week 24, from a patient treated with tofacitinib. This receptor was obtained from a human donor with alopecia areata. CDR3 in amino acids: CSVEITEGGDYEQYF. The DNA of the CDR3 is TGCAGCGTTGAAATCACGGAAGGAGGGGACTACGAGCAGTACTTC.